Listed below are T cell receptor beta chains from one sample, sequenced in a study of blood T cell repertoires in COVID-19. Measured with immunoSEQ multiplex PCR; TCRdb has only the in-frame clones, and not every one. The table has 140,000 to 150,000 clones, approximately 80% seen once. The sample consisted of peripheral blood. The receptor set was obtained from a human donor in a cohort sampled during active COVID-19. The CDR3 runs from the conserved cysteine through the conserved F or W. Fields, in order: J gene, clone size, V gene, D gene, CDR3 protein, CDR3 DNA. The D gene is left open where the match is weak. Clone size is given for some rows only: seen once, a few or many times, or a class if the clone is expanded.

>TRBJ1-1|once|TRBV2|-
CASTIFGATEAFF
TGTGCCAGCACCATCTTTGGGGCCACTGAAGCTTTCTTT
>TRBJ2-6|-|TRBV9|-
CASSDYSGANVLTF
TGTGCCAGCAGCGACTATTCTGGGGCCAACGTCCTGACTTTC
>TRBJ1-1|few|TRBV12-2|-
CASRLTESKGTGDTEAFF
TGTGCAAGTCGCTTAACGGAATCTAAGGGGACAGGGGACACTGAAGCTTTCTTT
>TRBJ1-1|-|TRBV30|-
CAWTPSYRGMNTEAFF
TGTGCCTGGACCCCCTCGTACCGGGGGATGAACACTGAAGCTTTCTTT
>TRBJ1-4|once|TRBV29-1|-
CSVDLNEKLFF
TGCAGCGTTGACTTAAATGAAAAACTGTTTTTT
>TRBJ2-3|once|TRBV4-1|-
CASSQVQGKTDTQYF
TGCGCCAGCAGCCAAGTACAGGGAAAAACAGATACGCAGTATTTT
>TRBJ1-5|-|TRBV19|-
CASSIAVGGDQPQHF
TGTGCCAGTAGTATAGCGGTGGGAGGAGATCAGCCCCAGCATTTT
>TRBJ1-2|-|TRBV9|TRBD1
CASSATGTEIYGYTF
TGTGCCAGCAGCGCGACCGGGACAGAGATCTATGGCTACACCTTC
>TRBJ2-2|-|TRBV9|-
CASSITGTANTGELFF
TGTGCCAGCAGCATAACCGGGACTGCAAACACCGGGGAGCTGTTTTTT
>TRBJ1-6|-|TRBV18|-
CASSPAGSRGNSPLHF
TGTGCCAGCTCACCAGCGGGGTCGAGGGGTAATTCACCCCTCCACTTT
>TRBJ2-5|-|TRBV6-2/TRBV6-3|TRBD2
CASSYGVRGGETQYF
TGTGCCAGCAGTTACGGCGTGCGGGGAGGGGAGACCCAGTACTTC
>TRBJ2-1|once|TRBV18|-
CASSPDNSYNEQFF
TGTGCCAGCTCCCCAGACAACTCCTACAATGAGCAGTTCTTC
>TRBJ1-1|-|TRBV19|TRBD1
CASRRPRDSKNTEAFF
TGTGCCAGTAGGAGACCTCGGGACAGCAAGAACACTGAAGCTTTCTTT
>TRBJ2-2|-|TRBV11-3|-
CASSLVTAGELFF
TGTGCCAGCAGCTTAGTGACAGCCGGGGAGCTGTTTTTT
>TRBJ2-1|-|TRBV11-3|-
CASSLDGGYNEQFF
TGTGCCAGCAGCTTAGATGGAGGCTACAATGAGCAGTTCTTC
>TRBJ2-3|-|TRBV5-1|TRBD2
CASSLGTSGGRDTQYF
TGCGCCAGCAGCTTGGGAACTAGCGGGGGGCGAGATACGCAGTATTTT
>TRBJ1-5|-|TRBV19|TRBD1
CASSTDRVQPQHF
TGTGCCAGTAGTACAGACAGGGTTCAGCCCCAGCATTTT
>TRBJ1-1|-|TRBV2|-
CASSAQGFLNTEAFF
TGTGCCAGCAGCGCTCAGGGATTTCTGAACACTGAAGCTTTCTTT
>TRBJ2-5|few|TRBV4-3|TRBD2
CASSQDYGREVETQYF
TGCGCCAGCAGCCAAGATTACGGCCGGGAGGTAGAGACCCAGTACTTC
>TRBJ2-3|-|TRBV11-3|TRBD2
CASSIGTSGRKQYF
TGTGCCAGCAGCATTGGGACTAGCGGGAGGAAGCAGTATTTT
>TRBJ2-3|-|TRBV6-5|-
CASRTSQGPQYTQYF
TGTGCCAGCAGGACTTCGCAGGGCCCCCAATATACGCAGTATTTT
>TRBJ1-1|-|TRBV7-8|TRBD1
CASSLGPQGGKRDTEAFF
TGTGCCAGCAGCTTAGGACCACAGGGGGGAAAGAGGGACACTGAAGCTTTCTTT
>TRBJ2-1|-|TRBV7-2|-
CASSLRSDGEQFF
TGTGCCAGCAGCTTACGGTCCGACGGGGAGCAGTTCTTC
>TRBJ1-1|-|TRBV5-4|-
CASSVQGMNTEAFF
TGTGCCAGCAGCGTCCAGGGCATGAACACTGAAGCTTTCTTT
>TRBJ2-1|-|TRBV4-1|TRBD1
CASSQWTGIPYNEQFF
TGCGCCAGCAGCCAATGGACAGGGATCCCCTACAATGAGCAGTTCTTC
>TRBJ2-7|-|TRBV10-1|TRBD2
CASIPTGTTSYEQYF
TGCGCCAGCATTCCGACCGGGACTACCAGTTACGAGCAGTACTTC
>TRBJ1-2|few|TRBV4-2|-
CASSQDPRNYGYTF
TGTGCCAGCAGCCAAGATCCGCGTAACTATGGCTACACCTTC